The 21 T cell receptor beta chains below were found in one sample sequenced in a study of CD8+CD57+ T cells in acquired aplastic anemia. The study profiled TCR beta VDJ and CDR3 using genomic DNA as template. MiXCR, applied by TCRdb to the reads, yields one record per CDR3 protein. This sample has tens of thousands of distinct CDR3 sequences, with roughly three fifths found just once. Whoever was chosen for sequencing had shown CD8+CD57+ cell expansion by flow cytometry. Sequencing was performed on sorted CD4+, CD8+, or CD8+CD57+ T cells (not recorded which) from PBMCs. The receptors come from a human donor with aplastic anemia.

In its sample, this clonotype was seen once. The chain has TRBV12-3 or TRBV12-4 and TRBJ1-1; 8 positions agree with TRBD1. After removal of 6 bases from V and 0 bases from J, the junction contained 9 bases not matched to a gene. The CDR3 runs to 16 residues. The CDR3 reads CASSRGQGTLNTEAFF. CDR3 sequence (DNA): TGTGCCAGCAGCCGAGGACAGGGAACGTTGAACACTGAAGCTTTCTTT.

This clonotype has at least ten counts. The chain couples TRBV20-1 to TRBJ1-4, with D possibly TRBD1 on 6 matching bases. Per germline, CDR1 DFQATT and CDR2 SNEGSKA (reference sequence). V dropped 0 bases and J dropped 5 bases, with 10 bases sitting between them. The CDR3 totals 14 residues. CDR3 nucleotide sequence: TGCAGTGCTAGAGATCCTAGGGGGAATGAAAAACTGTTTTTT. Protein: CSARDPRGNEKLFF.

The chain carries TRBV20-1 and TRBJ1-1; TRBD1 might be the D (5 bases). V was shortened by 5 bases and J by 6 bases, with 16 bases between the two germline ends. The germline CDR1 and CDR2 sequences are DFQATT and SNEGSKA (reference sequence). The CDR3 totals 13 residues. CDR3 DNA sequence: TGCAGTGCTCTCCAGGGTTGGGGCCCTGAAGCTTTCTTT. Amino acid sequence: CSALQGWGPEAFF.

This clonotype was counted at least ten times. This rearrangement joins TRBV7-6 to TRBJ2-7, with TRBD2 identical over 8 bases. J was trimmed by 4 bases and V by 4 bases; bases with no gene match: 6. Germline CDR1 reads SGHVS; CDR2 reads FNYEAQ. There are 14 residues in the CDR3. In DNA, the CDR3 is TGTGCCAGCAGCTCGGGGGGGGGATGGTACGAGCAGTACTTC. Translating it yields CASSSGGGWYEQYF.

There are many counts of this clonotype. The genes are TRBV27 and TRBJ2-7; D is perhaps TRBD2 (5 bases). V lost 0 bases, J lost 2 bases, and 5 bases lay in between. Germline CDR1 and CDR2: MNHEY and SMNVEV (reference sequence). This CDR3 contains 13 residues. The CDR3 spells CASSLSGAYEQYF. The CDR3 bases are TGTGCCAGCAGTTTATCCGGGGCCTACGAGCAGTACTTC.

This clonotype was seen repeatedly, ten times or more. The CDR3: CASSPGQGSETQYF. The CDR3 bases are TGTGCCAGCAGTCCGGGACAGGGTTCGGAGACCCAGTACTTC. This chain links TRBV6-4 with TRBJ2-5, with TRBD1 identical over 9 bases. This CDR3 contains 14 residues. Germline CDR1 and CDR2: MRHNA and SNTAGT. The ends lost 5 bases at V and 5 bases at J; junction bases unmatched: 6.

The V and J genes are TRBV10-1 and TRBJ1-2; the D gene is possibly TRBD1 (5 bases). The germline gives CDR1 WNHNN, CDR2 SYGVQD (reference sequence). The V end was cut by 0 bases, the J end by 2 bases, with 10 bases between. CDR3 length: 15 amino acids. CDR3: CASSESVTANYGYTF. CDR3 DNA sequence: TGCGCCAGCAGTGAGTCGGTGACAGCAAACTATGGCTACACCTTC.

The chain carries TRBV6-5 and TRBJ2-1; no firm D call. The germline gives CDR1 MNHEY, CDR2 SVGAGI. Trimming left V 0 bases short and J 10 bases short, with 13 bases between. The CDR3 is made up of 14 amino acids. The CDR3 DNA reads TGTGCCAGCAGTTACTCTCCAGGAAGGCTCGAGCAGTTCTTC. It translates to CASSYSPGRLEQFF.

The genes are TRBV7-7 and TRBJ2-7, with D possibly TRBD1 on 5 matching bases. Trimming removed 3 bases from V and 3 bases from J, with 9 bases in between. CDR3 length equals 13 residues. CDR1 is SSHAT, CDR2 FNYEAQ, per germline (reference sequence). CDR3 sequence: CASSLDTNYEQYF. CDR3 coding DNA: TGTGCCAGCAGCTTGGACACTAACTACGAGCAGTACTTC.

This chain connects TRBV24-1 to TRBJ2-7; 8 positions agree with TRBD2. CDR1 and CDR2 (germline): KGHDR, SFDVKD. This CDR3 spans 12 amino acids. V dropped 9 bases and J dropped 7; count of bases not matched to a gene: 7. The chain's CDR3 is CATEAGAGEQYF. CDR3 nucleotides: TGTGCCACCGAAGCGGGGGCGGGGGAGCAGTACTTC.

In this sample, this clonotype turned up a few times. The V call is TRBV19, the J call TRBJ1-2; D is ambiguous. Trimming shortened V by 3 bases and J by 10 bases, and 15 bases separated the two germline ends. The CDR3 loop spans 13 amino acids. Germline CDR1 and CDR2: LNHDA and SQIVND (reference sequence). CDR3 sequence: CASSIKDIRDYTF. For the CDR3, the DNA is TGTGCCAGTAGTATTAAGGATATCAGAGACTACACCTTC.

The J gene is TRBJ2-2, the V gene TRBV7-8; tentatively, D is TRBD1 or TRBD2 (6 bases each). The V and J ends lost 4 bases and 4 bases respectively, with 10 bases between them. CDR3 length: 14 residues. CDR1 and CDR2 from the germline V gene are SGHVS and FQNEAQ. CDR3 nucleotide sequence: TGTGCCAGCAGCTCTAAGGGGGGCACCGGGGAGCTGTTTTTT. Translating it yields CASSSKGGTGELFF.

In DNA, the CDR3 is TGCAGCCCGTTGAGGACAGGGAATTCCTACGAGCAGTACTTC. Translating it yields CSPLRTGNSYEQYF. V and J are TRBV29-1 and TRBJ2-7; TRBD1 agrees at 8 bases. Unmatched junction bases numbered 10, after V lost 8 bases and J lost 1 base. Germline CDR1 SQVTM, CDR2 ANQGSEA. CDR3 length: 14 residues.

This clonotype was observed a few times. The genes are TRBV29-1 and TRBJ1-4; 9 bases align to TRBD1. CDR3 size: 13 residues. The germline V gene has CDR1 SQVTM and CDR2 ANQGSEA. The V and J ends lost 6 bases and 7 bases, in that order; junction bases with no gene match: 6. CDR3 region: CSVGGQGVEKLFF. DNA of the CDR3: TGCAGCGTGGGGGGACAGGGAGTTGAAAAACTGTTTTTT. The full variable domain, its missing parts supplied by reference TRBV29-1 and TRBJ1-4, is SAVISQKPSRDICQRGTSLTIQCQVDSQVTMMFWYRQQPGQSLTLIATANQGSEATYESGFVIDKFPISRPNLTFSTLTVSNMSPEDSSIYLCSVGGQGVEKLFFGSGTQLSVL.

This clonotype showed up just a few times. The CDR3 reads CATSRSGLNSPLHF. CDR3 coding DNA: TGTGCCACCAGCAGATCGGGCCTCAATTCACCCCTCCACTTT. The chain recombines TRBV15 with TRBJ1-6; D is unresolved. Trimming removed 2 bases at V and 7 bases at J, with 9 bases between. This CDR3 is 14 amino acids long. Germline values: CDR1 LNHNV, CDR2 YYDKDF (reference sequence).

V and J are TRBV2 and TRBJ2-7; D gene uncertain. The germline V gene has CDR1 SNHLY and CDR2 FYNNEI. The CDR3 loop spans 12 amino acids. V gave up 2 bases and J gave up 5 bases, with 7 bases separating them. CDR3 amino acids: CASSETQNEQYF. Written as DNA, the CDR3 is TGTGCCAGCAGTGAAACCCAGAACGAGCAGTACTTC.

The CDR3 reads CATSRDGREDEQFF. In DNA form, the CDR3 reads TGTGCCACCAGCAGAGACGGCAGGGAGGATGAGCAGTTCTTC. This chain uses TRBV15 with TRBJ2-1, with a weak D call TRBD2 (6 bases). Germline assignment: CDR1 LNHNV and CDR2 YYDKDF (reference sequence). Trimming removed 0 bases from V and 8 bases from J, with 11 bases in between. This CDR3 contains 14 residues.

This clonotype has a handful of counts. The CDR3, as DNA: TGTGCCACCAGCAGGGAGGGGACGGGGGCCTACGAGCAGTACTTC. This sequence encodes CATSREGTGAYEQYF. The V call is TRBV15, the J call TRBJ2-5; possibly TRBD2 for D (6 bases). The closer fit of TRBJ2-7 to the DNA end suggests the J call may be wrong. This CDR3 is built from 15 residues. Germline V gives CDR1 LNHNV, CDR2 YYDKDF (reference sequence).

The V call is TRBV29-1, the J call TRBJ1-1; the D gene is possibly TRBD1 (6 bases). V was clipped by 3 bases and J by 1 base, with 9 bases between them. The CDR3 loop spans 13 amino acids. Germline values: CDR1 SQVTM, CDR2 ANQGSEA. CDR3 in amino acids: CSVDVTGNTEAFF. As DNA, the CDR3 is TGCAGCGTTGACGTGACAGGGAACACTGAAGCTTTCTTT.

This clonotype has a handful of counts. The chain links TRBV25-1 to TRBJ1-4; tentatively, D is TRBD1 (5 bases). The CDR3 consists of 14 residues. Germline CDR1 and CDR2: MGHDK and SYGVNS. V lost 7 bases and J 8 bases, leaving 17 bases between the germline ends. The DNA for the CDR3 is TGTGCCAGCACCCCAGGGTGGAGCGGGGAAAAACTGTTTTTT. Residues: CASTPGWSGEKLFF.

The table lists this clonotype with a few counts. A much larger clone lies a single base off, so this may be a read error. The gene calls are TRBV20-1 and TRBJ1-4; the match to TRBD1 covers 8 bases. This CDR3 has 16 amino acids. CDR1 is DFQATT and CDR2 is SNEGSKA in the germline V gene (reference sequence). In DNA, the CDR3 is TGCAGTGCCACGGACAGGGCCGCCGCAACTAATGAAAGACTGTTTTTT. It translates to CSATDRAAATNERLFF.